One sample yielded the 8 T cell receptor beta chains listed below, sequenced in a study of T cell repertoires in cytomegalovirus infection. Using its own MiXCR run on the reads, TCRdb lists one record per CDR3 protein. The sample records approximately 630,000 distinct CDR3 sequences, more than 20% being singletons. Sequencing was carried out using CD8+ T cells from PBMCs. The receptors were gathered from a human donor in good health (CMV status not recorded). Some clones in this sample may be carry-over from other donors' samples.

The chain joins TRBV28 to TRBJ2-1; 8 nucleotides align to TRBD2. This CDR3 is 14 amino acids long. The V segment lost 3 bases and the J segment 5 bases; nucleotides outside the gene matches: 3. Germline V CDR1 and CDR2: MDHEN, SYDVKM. The CDR3 coding sequence is TGTGCCAGCAGTTTCCGGGGGGGTAACAATGAGCAGTTCTTC. It specifies CASSFRGGNNEQFF.

As DNA, the CDR3 is TGCAGCGTTGAAGGGTTCCGAGAGCAGTTCTTC. This codes for CSVEGFREQFF. This chain connects TRBV29-1 to TRBJ2-1, with D hard to call. Looked up from germline, CDR1 is SQVTM and CDR2 is ANQGSEA. This CDR3 has 11 amino acids. V lost 1 base and J 10 bases, leaving 8 bases between the germline ends.

The table lists this clonotype with a few counts. CDR3 nucleotide sequence: TGTGCCAGCAGTTACTACCGGACAGGGGGCTCGAGCTCCTACAATGAGCAGTTCTTC. It specifies CASSYYRTGGSSSYNEQFF. The chain is built from TRBV6-2 or TRBV6-3 and TRBJ2-1, with 11 positions matching TRBD1. Germline CDR1 MNHEY, CDR2 SVGEGT. CDR3 length: 19 amino acids. Trimming took 1 base from V and 0 from J; bases not matched to a gene: 8.

V and J are TRBV7-9 and TRBJ2-1; D remains unclear. From germline, CDR1 is SEHNR and CDR2 FQNEAQ (reference sequence). The CDR3 extends over 15 amino acids. V dropped 8 bases and J dropped 3 bases, with 17 bases sitting between them. The CDR3 is CASSRVEWFYNEQFF. DNA for the CDR3: TGTGCCAGCTCTCGTGTGGAGTGGTTCTACAATGAGCAGTTCTTC.

This chain uses TRBV25-1 with TRBJ2-2; D is unclear. CDR3 size: 19 residues. V was clipped by 0 bases and J by 0 bases, with 17 bases between them. The germline gives CDR1 MGHDK, CDR2 SYGVNS. The CDR3 here is CASSEYFEMAGSNTGELFF. The CDR3 nucleotides are TGTGCCAGCAGTGAATACTTTGAAATGGCCGGGTCGAACACCGGGGAGCTGTTTTTT.

In this sample, this clonotype turned up a few times. The DNA for the CDR3 is TGTGCCAGCAGCCATCCGGGACAGGGACCCTACAATGAGCAGTTCTTC. It is translated as CASSHPGQGPYNEQFF. This chain uses TRBV14 with TRBJ2-1, with 9 positions matching TRBD1. Losses at the gene ends were 3 bases for V and 2 bases for J; bases not matched to a gene: 5. This CDR3 is built from 16 residues. From germline, CDR1 is SGHDN and CDR2 FVKESK.

The sample holds a few counts of this clonotype. CDR3 sequence: CSARTGYTF. The CDR3 coding sequence is TGCAGTGCTAGAACTGGCTACACCTTC. The gene calls are TRBV20-1 and TRBJ1-2, with D uncertain. The germline V and J ends were trimmed by 2 bases and 7 bases, with 2 bases remaining between them. CDR1 and CDR2 (germline): DFQATT, SNEGSKA (reference sequence). This CDR3 is 9 amino acids long.

This clonotype was counted many times. The genes are TRBV6-5 and TRBJ1-1; a possible D gene is TRBD1 (6 bases). V lost 2 bases, J lost 5 bases, and 18 bases lay in between. Germline lookup yields CDR1 MNHEY and CDR2 SVGAGI. This CDR3 region has 16 residues. CDR3 protein: CASSYGWWGRKTEAFF. In DNA, the CDR3 is TGTGCCAGCAGTTACGGTTGGTGGGGGCGGAAAACTGAAGCTTTCTTT.